Listed below are T cell receptor beta chains from one sample, sequenced in a study of T cells after yellow fever vaccination. MiXCR, applied by TCRdb to the 5' RACE reads, yields one record per CDR3 protein. The data show 300,000 to 400,000 distinct CDR3 sequences, under 15% seen once. The source material was CD4+ T cells sorted from PBMCs, sampled 15 days after the yellow fever booster vaccination. Source of these receptors: a man aged 18 to 29 who received the YFV17D yellow fever vaccine. The CDR3 runs from the conserved cysteine through the conserved F or W. Each record gives: J gene, V gene, D gene, clone size, CDR3 DNA, CDR3 protein. A D gene is named only where the DNA matches it firmly. Clone size appears in some rows only: once, few, many, or a class for an expanded clone.

>TRBJ2-1|TRBV12-3/TRBV12-4|-|few
TGTGCCAGCAGTCCAGGTGATAGCGGATACAATGAGCAGTTCTTC
CASSPGDSGYNEQFF
>TRBJ2-1|TRBV20-1|-|many
TGCAGTGCTAGAGATTCGGTTCGGGTCAATGAGCAGTTCTTC
CSARDSVRVNEQFF
>TRBJ2-5|TRBV6-1|TRBD1|-
TGTGCCAGCAGTGGACAGGGGATCGAGACCCAGTACTTC
CASSGQGIETQYF
>TRBJ2-3|TRBV5-1|TRBD2|few
TGCGCCAGCAGCTTGGGCGGACTAGCGGGGGGGTTGGCAGATACGCAGTATTTT
CASSLGGLAGGLADTQYF
>TRBJ2-2|TRBV7-3|-|few
TGTGCCAGCAGCCTTTCGGACGGAACCGGGGAGCTGTTTTTT
CASSLSDGTGELFF
>TRBJ1-6|TRBV6-1|-|few
TGTGCCAGCAGTGAAGCGGGCTACGGGTCACCCCTCCACTTT
CASSEAGYGSPLHF
>TRBJ2-5|TRBV7-3|-|few
TGTGCCAGCAGCTCCACCTCCGGGAGTAGCGAGACCCAGTACTTC
CASSSTSGSSETQYF
>TRBJ2-3|TRBV12-3/TRBV12-4|TRBD2|many
TGTGCCAGCAGGGTACTAGCGGGGGGGCCGGTAGATACGCAGTATTTT
CASRVLAGGPVDTQYF
>TRBJ2-1|TRBV7-2|TRBD1|few
TGTGCCAGCAGCCCTCAGACAGGGGGCGCCGTGTACAATGAGCAGTTCTTC
CASSPQTGGAVYNEQFF
>TRBJ1-1|TRBV3-1|-|many
TGTGCCAGCAGGCCCGGGGAGGGGACTGAAGCTTTCTTT
CASRPGEGTEAFF
>TRBJ2-5|TRBV4-3|-|few
TGCGCCAGCAGCCAAGACATGGCAGGGACGGAGACCCAGTACTTC
CASSQDMAGTETQYF
>TRBJ2-2|TRBV12-3/TRBV12-4|TRBD1|few
TGTGCCAGCAGTCCTGGGCAGGGGGCTATTGGCGGGGAGCTGTTTTTT
CASSPGQGAIGGELFF
>TRBJ2-6|TRBV7-8|-|-
TGTGCCAGCAGCTTCCGGGTTCCACGCTCTGGGGCCAACGTCCTGACTTTC
CASSFRVPRSGANVLTF
>TRBJ2-3|TRBV20-1|TRBD2|few
TGCAGTGCTAGTGGCGTGGCGGGGGGAGGAGATACGCAGTATTTT
CSASGVAGGGDTQYF
>TRBJ2-2|TRBV25-1|TRBD1|few
TGTGCCAGCAGTGGGACAGGGCCCGGGGAGCTGTTTTTT
CASSGTGPGELFF
>TRBJ1-5|TRBV6-2/TRBV6-3|-|few
TGTGCCAGCAGTTACCCGGCAGATATAAGCAATCAGCCCCAGCATTTT
CASSYPADISNQPQHF
>TRBJ1-2|TRBV6-4|-|-
TGTGCCAGCAGGAAGGGGGGGGCAGGCGACTATGGCTACACCTTC
CASRKGGAGDYGYTF
>TRBJ2-5|TRBV10-3|-|-
TGTGCCATCAGTGATGACAGATACCAAGAGACCCAGTACTTC
CAISDDRYQETQYF
>TRBJ2-2|TRBV12-3/TRBV12-4|TRBD1|few
TGTGCCAGCAGGTTGAGACAGGGAGCGAACACCGGGGAGCTGTTTTTT
CASRLRQGANTGELFF
>TRBJ2-1|TRBV3-1|-|many
TGTGCCAGCAGCCCGCGCTACAATGAGCAGTTCTTC
CASSPRYNEQFF
>TRBJ2-1|TRBV5-8|-|-
TGTGCCAGCAGCCCCGGTGAAGGGGTAAATGAGCAGTTCTTC
CASSPGEGVNEQFF
>TRBJ2-5|TRBV11-1|-|-
TGTGCCAGCAGCTCAACGAGGAGAGAGACCCAGTACTTC
CASSSTRRETQYF
>TRBJ1-1|TRBV18|-|few
TGTGCCAGCTCACCAATACAAATATCCGACATGAACACTGAAGCTTTCTTT
CASSPIQISDMNTEAFF
>TRBJ1-1|TRBV9|-|-
TGTGCCAGCAGCGTAAACGGTTATTACACTGAAGCTTTCTTT
CASSVNGYYTEAFF
>TRBJ2-3|TRBV20-1|TRBD2|-
TGCGGGGGGGTTGGCGGTACAGATACGCAGTATTTT
CGGVGGTDTQYF
>TRBJ1-2|TRBV9|TRBD1|few
TGTGCCAGCAGCTCTGACAGGGGGTCCACCTTC
CASSSDRGSTF
>TRBJ2-1|TRBV2|-|-
TGTGCCAGCAGTGAACTCGGCAGTATCTATGAGCAGTTCTTC
CASSELGSIYEQFF
>TRBJ1-6|TRBV5-1|TRBD1|few
TGCGCCAGCAGTTGGACAGGGGATGAACCCCTCCACTTT
CASSWTGDEPLHF
>TRBJ2-3|TRBV20-1|-|-
TGCAGTGCTAGAGCGCCGGGCGGGGAGAGCACAGATACGCAGTATTTT
CSARAPGGESTDTQYF
>TRBJ1-5|TRBV28|-|-
TGTGCCAGCACCCGGGGGCAGAACAATCAGCCCCAGCATTTT
CASTRGQNNQPQHF
>TRBJ2-7|TRBV11-2|-|many
TGTGCCAGCAGCCCGTTCGAGGGGCCCTACGAGCAGTACTTC
CASSPFEGPYEQYF
>TRBJ1-4|TRBV4-1|-|few
TGCGCCAGCAGCCAAGATCACCGGGTTGGGGAAAAACTGTTTTTT
CASSQDHRVGEKLFF
>TRBJ1-5|TRBV19|-|few
TGTGCCAGTAGTCCGATTAACGGGCCCCAGCATTTT
CASSPINGPQHF
>TRBJ2-3|TRBV12-3/TRBV12-4|TRBD2|-
TGTGCCAGCAGTTTTCGGGCCGGACTAGCGGCCACAGATACGCAGTATTTT
CASSFRAGLAATDTQYF
>TRBJ2-5|TRBV12-3/TRBV12-4|TRBD1|many
TGTGCCAGCAGCGCGATCGCCCCGACAGGGGCTGGGGAGACCCAGTACTTC
CASSAIAPTGAGETQYF
>TRBJ1-6|TRBV30|TRBD1|-
TGTGCCTGGGGCCGGGACAGGGGTCATTCACCCCTCCACTTT
CAWGRDRGHSPLHF
>TRBJ1-5|TRBV20-1|-|few
TGCAGTGCTAGAGATTTGGCAGGGGAAGGCAGGGGCCATCAGCCCCAGCATTTT
CSARDLAGEGRGHQPQHF
>TRBJ1-1|TRBV9|-|many
TGTGCCAGCAGCGTAGGCCCGGGGAACACTGAAGCTTTCTTT
CASSVGPGNTEAFF
>TRBJ2-2|TRBV24-1|-|-
TGTGCCACCAGTGATCCGAGAGGGCCGAACACCGGGGAGCTGTTTTTT
CATSDPRGPNTGELFF
>TRBJ2-1|TRBV7-2|TRBD2|-
TGTGCCAGCAGTCCCGCCCCGGGACTAGCCCCCCCGTACAATGAGCAGTTCTTC
CASSPAPGLAPPYNEQFF
>TRBJ2-2|TRBV5-1|-|-
TGCGCCAGCAGCTTGCAACCATTCACCGGGGAGCTGTTTTTT
CASSLQPFTGELFF
>TRBJ2-1|TRBV5-1|-|few
TGCGCCAGCAGCTTGATGGGCGATGGTGAGCAGTTCTTC
CASSLMGDGEQFF